Listed below are T cell receptor beta chains from one sample, sequenced in a study of blood T cell repertoires in COVID-19. Measured with immunoSEQ multiplex PCR; TCRdb has only the in-frame clones, and not every one. The data contain 310,000 or so clones, roughly 90% of them singletons. Sample: PBMCs or T cells enriched from blood (not recorded which). The origin of the receptors is a woman under 30 with acute COVID-19. CDR3s include the opening cysteine and the closing phenylalanine or tryptophan. D genes are given only for firm matches. Where a row states a size, it is once, few, many or the class of an expanded clone; other rows omit it.

V gene	clone size	J gene	D gene	CDR3 DNA	CDR3 protein
TRBV3-1/TRBV3-2	-	TRBJ2-5	-	TGTGCCAGCGGGAGTGGGGAGACCCAGTACTTC	CASGSGETQYF
TRBV10-2	-	TRBJ1-6	-	TGCGCCAGCAGTGATAACAGGGTCGGATCACCCCTCCACTTT	CASSDNRVGSPLHF
TRBV19	-	TRBJ1-1	TRBD1	TGTGCCAGTATTCCTCCCGGGACAGGAAACACTGAAGCTTTCTTT	CASIPPGTGNTEAFF
TRBV6-5	-	TRBJ2-5	TRBD2	TGTGCCAGCAGTTACGGACTAGCTTCTAAAGAGACCCAGTACTTC	CASSYGLASKETQYF
TRBV7-2	-	TRBJ2-1	TRBD2	TGTGCCAGCAGCCTCACTAGCGGGAGGAATGAGCAGTTCTTC	CASSLTSGRNEQFF
TRBV7-9	-	TRBJ2-3	TRBD1	TGTGCCAGCAGCTTAGGGCGGTTGGGACAGAGGACCACAGATACGCAGTATTTT	CASSLGRLGQRTTDTQYF
TRBV5-1	-	TRBJ2-7	TRBD1	TGCGCCAGCAGCTTCCGGGGACAGGGGGGCGAGCAGTACTTC	CASSFRGQGGEQYF
TRBV20-1	-	TRBJ2-1	-	TGCAGTGCTCTTCTCAATGAGCAGTTCTTC	CSALLNEQFF
TRBV5-1	-	TRBJ1-2	-	TGCGCCAGCAGCCCGGACACAAACTATGGCTACACCTTC	CASSPDTNYGYTF
TRBV2	many	TRBJ1-2	-	TGTGCCAGTGGACAGTCACCGAACTATGGCTACACCTTC	CASGQSPNYGYTF
TRBV5-1	-	TRBJ2-5	TRBD1	TGCGCCAGCAGCAGCTCGGGGACAGGGGGAGAGACCCAGTACTTC	CASSSSGTGGETQYF
TRBV6-1	-	TRBJ1-5	TRBD1	TGTGCCAGCAGTGACTGGACAGGATTGCTAAGACAGGTCCCTCAGCCCCAGCATTTT	CASSDWTGLLRQVPQPQHF
TRBV5-6	-	TRBJ1-6	-	TGTGCCAGCAGCTTGGGACAGGCCTATTCACCCCTCCACTTT	CASSLGQAYSPLHF
TRBV14	-	TRBJ2-7	-	TGTGCCAGCAGCCCCCACCAAGCCGGCGAGCAGTACTTC	CASSPHQAGEQYF
TRBV5-1	-	TRBJ1-4	TRBD1	TGCGCCAGCAGCATGGGGGACAGGGTCACTGAAAAACTGTTTTTT	CASSMGDRVTEKLFF
TRBV6-5	-	TRBJ2-5	-	TGTGCCAGCAAGGGGCAAGAGACCCAGTACTTC	CASKGQETQYF
TRBV29-1	-	TRBJ2-1	TRBD1	TGCAGCGCCCGGGGGGACAGGGAATACAATGAGCAGTTCTTC	CSARGDREYNEQFF
TRBV19	-	TRBJ2-1	TRBD2	TGTGCCAGTAGTATCGGGCTAGGACTAGCGGGCAATGAGCAGTTCTTC	CASSIGLGLAGNEQFF
TRBV18	-	TRBJ1-4	-	TGTGCCAGCTCACCAGGCCCAACTAATGAAAAACTGTTTTTT	CASSPGPTNEKLFF
TRBV19	-	TRBJ1-3	-	TGTGCCAGTAGTCCCTTCCCCGGTTGGAGCTCTGGAAACACCATATATTTT	CASSPFPGWSSGNTIYF
TRBV5-1	-	TRBJ2-2	TRBD2	TGCGCCAGCACCCAGGGACTAAGAAGGAACACCGGGGAGCTGTTTTTT	CASTQGLRRNTGELFF
TRBV30	-	TRBJ1-1	-	TGTGCCTGGAGTGTTCTACCAAGTACTGAAGCTTTCTTT	CAWSVLPSTEAFF
TRBV10-3	-	TRBJ2-5	TRBD1	TGTGCCATCAGACCGGGACAGGGCCAGGAGACCCAGTACTTC	CAIRPGQGQETQYF
TRBV28	once	TRBJ1-6	-	TGTGCCAGCAGGGTTCACGCAACAGATAATTCACCCCTCCACTTT	CASRVHATDNSPLHF
TRBV19	-	TRBJ1-2	TRBD1	TGTGCCAGTAGTCCGCACAGGGGGCCCCAATCAGGCTACACCTTC	CASSPHRGPQSGYTF
TRBV7-8	-	TRBJ2-1	TRBD2	TGTGCCAGCAGCTTAGAGGTGGGGGGAGGGTTGTTCTTC	CASSLEVGGGLFF
TRBV28	-	TRBJ2-3	-	TGTGCCAGCAGTTTAGCAGGGGGGACAGATACGCAGTATTTT	CASSLAGGTDTQYF
TRBV24-1	-	TRBJ2-3	-	TGTGCCACCAGTCCATGGGGGGAAAGCACAGATACGCAGTATTTT	CATSPWGESTDTQYF
TRBV7-9	-	TRBJ2-7	-	TGTGCCAGCAGCTTAAGAGGGGGTACCTACGAGCAGTACTTC	CASSLRGGTYEQYF
TRBV25-1	-	TRBJ2-5	TRBD2	TGTGCCAGCAGTTCTAGCGGGGGGGCGGTGGGGACCCAGTACTTC	CASSSSGGAVGTQYF
TRBV14	-	TRBJ2-3	TRBD2	TGTGCCAGCAGCCAAGATAGCCCTAGCGGGCCAAAACGCTCTAGCACAGATACGCAGTATTTT	CASSQDSPSGPKRSSTDTQYF
TRBV5-6	once	TRBJ2-7	TRBD2	TGTGCCAGCAGCTTGAGGCAGGCGGGGGCCTACGAGCAGTACTTC	CASSLRQAGAYEQYF
TRBV11-1	-	TRBJ1-1	-	TGTGCCAGCAGTTACAGGACAGCAAACACTGAAGCTTTCTTT	CASSYRTANTEAFF
TRBV9	-	TRBJ1-2	-	TGTGCCAGCAGCGTCACAGGGACCAGTTCTAACTATGGCTACACCTTC	CASSVTGTSSNYGYTF
TRBV29-1	-	TRBJ2-7	-	TGCAGCGCCGAAGGCAGGGATGGATACGAGCAGTACTTC	CSAEGRDGYEQYF
TRBV6-5	-	TRBJ1-2	TRBD1	TGTGCCAGCAGCGGGGACAGATATAACTATGGCTACACCTTC	CASSGDRYNYGYTF
TRBV4-2	-	TRBJ2-3	-	TGTGCCAGCAGCCAAGGAGGATCGGGTGCAGATACGCAGTATTTT	CASSQGGSGADTQYF
TRBV27	-	TRBJ2-7	TRBD1	TGTGCCAGCAGTCGGACAGGGGGCATTTACGAGCAGTACTTC	CASSRTGGIYEQYF
TRBV7-8	-	TRBJ1-5	TRBD1	TGTGCCAGCAGCTTAGCCCCAGGGGGCGTGGGGTATCAGCCCCAGCATTTT	CASSLAPGGVGYQPQHF
TRBV11-2	-	TRBJ2-7	TRBD1	TGTGCCAGCAGCTCCCGGGACAGCTACGAGCAGTACTTC	CASSSRDSYEQYF
TRBV7-2	-	TRBJ2-7	-	TGTGCCAGCAGCTCCCCTCCCTCCTACGAGCAGTACTTC	CASSSPPSYEQYF
TRBV7-9	-	TRBJ1-2	-	TGTGCCAGCAGCCGTGACAGGAGCTATGGCTACACCTTC	CASSRDRSYGYTF
TRBV20-1	-	TRBJ2-7	-	TGCAGTGTTCCAGCGCGCTACGAGCAGTACTTC	CSVPARYEQYF
TRBV10-1	once	TRBJ2-2	TRBD2	TGCGCCAGCAGTGACGGGAGTAGCGGGAGGACCGGGGAGCTGTTTTTT	CASSDGSSGRTGELFF
TRBV4-3	-	TRBJ2-1	TRBD2	TGCGCCAGCAGCCAAGATCCTATAGCGGGAGAGCCAATATACAATGAGCAGTTCTTC	CASSQDPIAGEPIYNEQFF
TRBV28	-	TRBJ2-7	TRBD1	TGTGCCAGCAGTTTCTCGGGACAGGGCAGCGAGCAGTACTTC	CASSFSGQGSEQYF
TRBV11-2	few	TRBJ2-7	TRBD2	TGTGCCAGCAGCACGTGGACTAGCGACGAGCAGTACTTC	CASSTWTSDEQYF
TRBV14	-	TRBJ2-1	TRBD2	TGTGCCAGCAGCCAAGATTGGCTAGCGGGAGGTCTGGGGAATGAGCAGTTCTTC	CASSQDWLAGGLGNEQFF
TRBV28	-	TRBJ1-5	TRBD1	TGTGCCAGCAGTTCTGGGACAGGAAATCAGCCCCAGCATTTT	CASSSGTGNQPQHF
TRBV5-1	-	TRBJ2-7	-	TGCGCCAGCAAGAGACTGGTGAGCTCCTACGAGCAGTACTTC	CASKRLVSSYEQYF
TRBV6-1	-	TRBJ1-3	-	TGTGCCAGCAGTGAACAGGTCTCTGGAAACACCATATATTTT	CASSEQVSGNTIYF
TRBV29-1	-	TRBJ2-1	-	TGCAGCGTTGACCCGGGAGTGCAGTTCTTC	CSVDPGVQFF
TRBV4-1	-	TRBJ1-5	-	TGCGCCAGCAGCCAAGCGGACTTTCGATATAGCAATCAGCCCCAGCATTTT	CASSQADFRYSNQPQHF
TRBV25-1	-	TRBJ1-6	-	TGTGCCAGCAGTGGGGGACTCAGGAGCTCCTATAATTCACCCCTCCACTTT	CASSGGLRSSYNSPLHF
TRBV10-3	-	TRBJ2-7	-	TGTGCCATCAGGGATACAGGGAGGGTGCTCGAGCAGTACTTC	CAIRDTGRVLEQYF
TRBV3-1/TRBV3-2	-	TRBJ2-7	-	TGTGCCAGCAGCCAAGATGATAGTTTAGGGAGGCGCTACTACGAGCAGTACTTC	CASSQDDSLGRRYYEQYF
TRBV5-1	-	TRBJ2-1	TRBD2	TGCGCCAGCAGCTTAACTAGCGGGAGCATTGAGCAGTTCTTC	CASSLTSGSIEQFF
TRBV7-9	-	TRBJ2-7	TRBD1	TGTGCCAGCAGCTTCACAGGGGGCGACGAGCAGTACTTC	CASSFTGGDEQYF